This is a list of T cell receptor beta chains from one sample in a study of cytomegalovirus exposure and HLA in healthy donors. Only in-frame clones appear in the TCRdb table, and some are missing; sequencing was by immunoSEQ multiplex PCR. The data contain roughly 86,000 clones, about 96% of them singletons. Sequencing was done on a sample of PBMCs. The receptors derive from a young man in good health and CMV-seropositive. CDR3s include the opening cysteine and the closing phenylalanine or tryptophan. A D gene is named only where the DNA matches it firmly.

V gene	D gene	J gene	CDR3 DNA	CDR3 protein
TRBV6-5	TRBD1	TRBJ1-2	TGTGCCAGCAGTTACGCCGTTGGGACAGGGCATGGCTACACCTTC	CASSYAVGTGHGYTF
TRBV4-2	TRBD1	TRBJ1-1	TGTGCCAGCAGCCAAACAGACAGGGGGCGATTGGAAGCTTTCTTT	CASSQTDRGRLEAFF
TRBV5-1	.	TRBJ1-4	TGCGCCAGCAGCCCGGAGAATACGGCAGGGGACGAAAAACTGTTTTTT	CASSPENTAGDEKLFF
TRBV28	TRBD1	TRBJ2-1	TGTGCCAGCAGTCCCACACGCGGGACAGGGGCCTCCGACTACAATGAGCAGTTCTTC	CASSPTRGTGASDYNEQFF
TRBV28	.	TRBJ2-7	TGTGCCAGCAGTCCGGGGTACGAGCAGTACTTC	CASSPGYEQYF
TRBV6-5	TRBD2	TRBJ2-1	TGTGCCAGCAGTCAACTAGCGGGAGGGCTCAATGAGCAGTTCTTC	CASSQLAGGLNEQFF
TRBV6-5	TRBD1	TRBJ2-7	TGTGCCAGCGGCTACGGACAGGGGCTCTACGAGCAGTACTTC	CASGYGQGLYEQYF
TRBV7-9	.	TRBJ2-7	TGTGCCAGCAGCAACCGGAATAGGCCAGGGACATACGAGCAGTACTTC	CASSNRNRPGTYEQYF
TRBV11-3	.	TRBJ1-5	TGTGCCAGCAGCGCCCCCCGACAGATTAGCAATCAGCCCCAGCATTTT	CASSAPRQISNQPQHF
TRBV19	.	TRBJ2-2	TGTGCCACCGCACCGGGGGACTTCAACACCGGGGAGCTGTTTTTT	CATAPGDFNTGELFF
TRBV30	.	TRBJ1-2	TGTGCCTGGAGTGTACGGAGCAAATACTATGGCTACACCTTC	CAWSVRSKYYGYTF
TRBV29-1	TRBD2	TRBJ2-7	TGCAGCGTTGAGTCCAGCGGGACGACCTACGAGCAGTACTTC	CSVESSGTTYEQYF
TRBV5-1	.	TRBJ1-1	TGCGCCAGCAGCTTCTATCCGCAGGGCAGGGGCACTGAAGCTTTCTTT	CASSFYPQGRGTEAFF
TRBV11-2	.	TRBJ2-5	TGTGCCAGCAGCCAGGGTCAGGAGACCCAGTACTTC	CASSQGQETQYF
TRBV7-8	.	TRBJ1-1	TGTGCCAGCAGCCTGCGATGGAACACTGAAGCTTTCTTT	CASSLRWNTEAFF
TRBV7-3	.	TRBJ2-7	TGTGCCAGCAGCCCCGGTCCGGGTTACGAGCAGTACTTC	CASSPGPGYEQYF
TRBV7-9	TRBD2	TRBJ2-1	TGTGCCAGCAGCGCATCGGGAGGGCCGTCGTTCAATGAGCAGTTCTTC	CASSASGGPSFNEQFF
TRBV9	TRBD2	TRBJ2-1	TGTGCCAGCAGCGCACTAGCGGACAATGAGCAGTTCTTC	CASSALADNEQFF
TRBV18	TRBD1	TRBJ1-2	TGTGCCAGCTCGTCCGGGACAGGGGTGGGCTATGGCTACACCTTC	CASSSGTGVGYGYTF
TRBV7-9	.	TRBJ1-1	TGTGCCAGCAGCTATATAGACAGACCAGAAGCTTTCTTT	CASSYIDRPEAFF
TRBV19	.	TRBJ1-1	TGTGCCAGTTGTCTTCAGGCGGGGTCCACTGAAGCTTTCTTT	CASCLQAGSTEAFF
TRBV7-6	TRBD1	TRBJ2-2	TGTGCCAGCAGCTTAGAGGGGGCTCGCACCGGGGAGCTGTTTTTT	CASSLEGARTGELFF